One and the same sample provided the 23 T cell receptor beta chains below, sequenced in a study of blood T cell repertoires in COVID-19. Assay used: immunoSEQ multiplex PCR; TCRdb lists only in-frame clones, some missing. The sample lists almost 200,000 clones, 86% occurring once. The sample was peripheral blood. These receptor sequences come from a woman aged 70-85 years with acute or convalescent COVID-19.

This sequence joins TRBV5-1 and TRBJ2-2; no clear D gene. Germline-derived CDR1 and CDR2 are SGHRS and YFSETQ. This CDR3 has 14 residues. Trimming pared 0 bases from V and 6 bases from J, leaving 9 bases between. CDR3 nucleotides: TGCGCCAGCAGCTTGGCGTACCAGGCCGGGGAGCTGTTTTTT. Translating it yields CASSLAYQAGELFF.

The rearrangement uses TRBV4-2 and TRBJ2-2, with D possibly TRBD2 on 5 matching bases. Trimming removed 3 bases at V and 2 bases at J, with 19 bases between. This CDR3 is 18 amino acids long. Per germline, CDR1 LGHNA and CDR2 YNFKEQ. Written as DNA, the CDR3 is TGTGCCAGCAGCCAGGGAGTTGGACTTCCTTTCAACACCGGGGAGCTGTTTTTT. Translation gives CASSQGVGLPFNTGELFF.

J is TRBJ2-3 and V is TRBV7-8; D unresolved. Germline values: CDR1 SGHVS, CDR2 FQNEAQ. Trimming pared 5 bases from V and 1 base from J, leaving 16 bases between. The CDR3 has 16 residues. The CDR3 loop reads CASSILPNQGTDTQYF. DNA for the CDR3: TGTGCCAGCAGCATCCTCCCAAACCAGGGCACAGATACGCAGTATTTT.

The chain couples TRBV7-9 to TRBJ2-7; 7 bases are shared with TRBD2. This CDR3 is built from 16 residues. The junction had 10 bases not matched to a gene; V was cut back by 3 bases and J by 2 bases. Germline V lookup: CDR1 SEHNR, CDR2 FQNEAQ (reference sequence). CDR3 in DNA: TGTGCCAGCAGCTTGGGGGAGGGCGGTTCCCCCTACGAGCAGTACTTC. Amino acid sequence: CASSLGEGGSPYEQYF.

This clone was counted a single time. The rearrangement uses TRBV3-1 (or the pseudogene TRBV3-2) and TRBJ1-3; the D gene is possibly TRBD1 (6 bases). The V and J ends lost 6 bases and 4 bases respectively, with 10 bases between them. The germline V gene encodes CDR1 LGHDT and CDR2 YNNKEL (reference sequence). The CDR3 has 13 amino acids. Here the CDR3 reads CASRQGAGNTIYF. For the CDR3, the DNA is TGTGCCAGCAGACAGGGTGCAGGAAACACCATATATTTT.

The rearrangement uses TRBV5-6 and TRBJ1-4, with 10 bases lining up with TRBD1. The CDR3 spans 15 residues. V trimming: 3 bases; J trimming: 8 bases; junction bases outside the gene matches: 7. Per germline, CDR1 SGHDT and CDR2 YYEEEE. CDR3 sequence: CASSSGQGVLEKLFF. The DNA for the CDR3 is TGTGCCAGCAGCTCAGGACAGGGGGTTCTAGAAAAACTGTTTTTT.

This chain connects TRBV28 to TRBJ1-5, with no clear D. V was trimmed by 1 base and J by 1 base, leaving 8 bases between them. CDR1 is MDHEN and CDR2 is SYDVKM in the germline V gene. This CDR3 spans 15 amino acids. CDR3 sequence: CASSLSGPSNQPQHF. The CDR3 nucleotides are TGTGCCAGCAGTTTATCTGGGCCGAGCAATCAGCCCCAGCATTTT.

The V gene is TRBV28, the J gene TRBJ1-1; D remains unclear. CDR1 MDHEN and CDR2 SYDVKM come from the germline V gene. This CDR3 has 13 amino acids. Trimming pared 5 bases from V and 1 base from J, leaving 8 bases between. The CDR3 reads CASSPSSNTEAFF. Here the CDR3 DNA reads TGTGCCAGCAGTCCCTCCTCGAACACTGAAGCTTTCTTT.

V gene TRBV2 combines with J gene TRBJ2-5, with 11 bases matching TRBD1. This CDR3 spans 14 amino acids. CDR1 and CDR2 from the germline V gene are SNHLY and FYNNEI. V dropped 5 bases and J dropped 4; count of bases not matched to a gene: 3. The CDR3: CASSPDRGLETQYF. The CDR3 DNA reads as TGTGCCAGCAGTCCGGACAGGGGGCTAGAGACCCAGTACTTC.

In its sample, this clone was seen a few times. The genes are TRBV4-2 and TRBJ1-2, with 10 bases lining up with TRBD1. Germline CDR1 and CDR2: LGHNA and YNFKEQ. J was trimmed by 6 bases and V by 4 bases; bases with no gene match: 8. The CDR3 covers 15 residues. The CDR3 nucleotides are TGTGCCAGCAGCCCCCTGACAGGGGGCGCGGATGGCTACACCTTC. It translates to CASSPLTGGADGYTF.

The chain uses TRBV7-9 and TRBJ1-2, with TRBD1 identical over 8 bases. Germline CDR1 reads SEHNR; CDR2 reads FQNEAQ (reference sequence). This CDR3 comprises 13 residues. J was trimmed by 8 bases and V by 5 bases; bases with no gene match: 7. DNA for the CDR3: TGTGCCAGCAGCACACGACAGGGGAACGGCTACACCTTC. Amino acids: CASSTRQGNGYTF.

The chain is built from TRBV10-3 and TRBJ1-1; weak D call: TRBD1 (6 bases). CDR1 is ENHRY, CDR2 SYGVKD, per germline. This CDR3 spans 15 amino acids. The ends were cut back, 3 bases at V and 4 bases at J, with 15 bases in the middle. The CDR3 DNA reads as TGTGCCATCAGTGACACCCAGGGGATCCCCACTGAAGCTTTCTTT. This gives the protein CAISDTQGIPTEAFF.

The chain employs TRBV7-2 and TRBJ1-5; 8 bases map to TRBD1. Trimming took 4 bases from V and 6 from J; bases not matched to a gene: 5. Germline values: CDR1 SGHTA, CDR2 FQGNSA. The CDR3 contains 14 residues. The DNA of the CDR3 is TGTGCCAGCAGCTCTAGACAGGGGCGTCAGCCCCAGCATTTT. Protein product: CASSSRQGRQPQHF. Supplemented by reference TRBV7-2 and TRBJ1-5, the full variable domain reads GAGVSQSPSNKVTEKGKDVELRCDPISGHTALYWYRQSLGQGLEFLIYFQGNSAPDKSGLPSDRFSAERTGGSVSTLTIQRTQQEDSAVYLCASSSRQGRQPQHFGDGTRLSIL.

The chain combines TRBV7-2 with TRBJ2-2; the D gene is possibly TRBD2 (5 bases). Germline CDR1 reads SGHTA; CDR2 reads FQGNSA. This CDR3 has 18 residues. The V end lost 5 bases, the J end lost 0 bases, and 19 bases lay between the germline ends. For the CDR3, the DNA is TGTGCCAGCAGCCCCCAGGCTTGGCGGGCCTCGAACACCGGGGAGCTGTTTTTT. It translates to CASSPQAWRASNTGELFF. Full variable domain (outside the CDR3, taken from reference TRBV7-2 and TRBJ2-2): GAGVSQSPSNKVTEKGKDVELRCDPISGHTALYWYRQSLGQGLEFLIYFQGNSAPDKSGLPSDRFSAERTGGSVSTLTIQRTQQEDSAVYLCASSPQAWRASNTGELFFGEGSRLTVL.

The chain combines TRBV3-1 (or the pseudogene TRBV3-2) with TRBJ1-1; tentative D call: TRBD1 (6 bases). Deletions cut 4 bases from V and 3 bases from J, with 12 bases between. The CDR3 contains 14 residues. The germline V gene has CDR1 LGHDT and CDR2 YNNKEL (reference sequence). CDR3 loop: CASSRAGEYTEAFF. For the CDR3, the DNA is TGTGCCAGCAGCCGTGCAGGGGAGTACACTGAAGCTTTCTTT.

The CDR3: CASSKGKRAGHSLSNQPQHF. The CDR3 DNA is TGTGCCAGCAGCAAAGGGAAGAGGGCAGGCCATTCCCTAAGCAATCAGCCCCAGCATTTT. The chain has TRBV21-1 and TRBJ1-5. TRBV21-1 is shown as a pseudogene. This CDR3 region has 20 residues.

This sequence joins TRBV27 and TRBJ2-3; D call uncertain. The CDR3 contains 15 residues. Germline-derived CDR1 and CDR2 are MNHEY and SMNVEV (reference sequence). Trimming took 3 bases from V and 6 from J, leaving 16 bases between them. In DNA form, the CDR3 reads TGTGCCAGCAGTTTCCAACGCGCTAGTACCGATACGCAGTATTTT. Amino acid sequence: CASSFQRASTDTQYF.

This chain connects TRBV5-1 to TRBJ2-5; 8 bases line up with TRBD2. There are 15 residues in the CDR3. The germline gives CDR1 SGHRS, CDR2 YFSETQ. Trimming took 4 bases from V and 2 from J; bases not matched to a gene: 7. The CDR3 here is CASSKIAGLQETQYF. In DNA, the CDR3 is TGCGCCAGCAGCAAGATAGCGGGGCTACAAGAGACCCAGTACTTC. The full variable domain, its missing parts supplied by reference TRBV5-1 and TRBJ2-5, is KAGVTQTPRYLIKTRGQQVTLSCSPISGHRSVSWYQQTPGQGLQFLFEYFSETQRNKGNFPGRFSGRQFSNSRSEMNVSTLELGDSALYLCASSKIAGLQETQYFGPGTRLLVL.

This clone appeared a single time. The genes are TRBV6-5 and TRBJ1-1; no reliable D call. Trimming shortened V by 4 bases and J by 1 base, and 10 bases separated the two germline ends. The CDR3 consists of 14 residues. Germline CDR1 and CDR2: MNHEY and SVGAGI. CDR3 DNA sequence: TGTGCCAGCAGTTTTAATAGCCAGAACACTGAAGCTTTCTTT. It translates to CASSFNSQNTEAFF.

The genes are TRBV19 and TRBJ2-4, with 7 positions matching TRBD1. J was trimmed by 9 bases and V by 1 base; bases with no gene match: 9. Per germline, CDR1 LNHDA and CDR2 SQIVND (reference sequence). The CDR3 has 15 amino acids. The CDR3 nucleotides are TGTGCCAGTAGTATAGGAGGGGGCAGCGTAGCCATTCAGTACTTC. Its protein product is CASSIGGGSVAIQYF.

This sequence joins TRBV27 and TRBJ1-2, with 9 bases that match TRBD1. CDR1 MNHEY and CDR2 SMNVEV come from the germline V gene (reference sequence). Losses at the gene ends were 5 bases for V and 7 bases for J; bases not matched to a gene: 5. The CDR3 totals 13 residues. This chain's CDR3 is CASSKQGAGGYTF. The CDR3 nucleotides are TGTGCCAGCAGTAAACAGGGGGCGGGTGGCTACACCTTC.

This clone was found a few times. The chain uses TRBV24-1 and TRBJ1-5; weak D call: TRBD1 (5 bases). V lost 3 bases and J lost 2, with 16 bases in between. Germline V gives CDR1 KGHDR, CDR2 SFDVKD. The CDR3 consists of 17 residues. CDR3 DNA: TGTGCCACCAGTGATCCGTCAGCAGGGTTCGGCAATCAGCCCCAGCATTTT. It translates to CATSDPSAGFGNQPQHF.

V and J are TRBV9 and TRBJ2-2, with D perhaps matching TRBD1 (6 bases). CDR1 and CDR2 from the germline V gene are SGDLS and YYNGEE. With 4 bases removed from V and 6 bases from J, the gap between germline ends came to 19 bases. The CDR3 spans 16 residues. The CDR3 DNA reads as TGTGCCAGCAGCCCCACAGGGAAGGTTTTGGCCGGGGAGCTGTTTTTT. Translated: CASSPTGKVLAGELFF. The variable domain in full, completed from reference TRBV9 and TRBJ2-2, reads DSGVTQTPKHLITATGQRVTLRCSPRSGDLSVYWYQQSLDQGLQFLIQYYNGEERAKGNILERFSAQQFPDLHSELNLSSLELGDSALYFCASSPTGKVLAGELFFGEGSRLTVL.